These T cell receptor beta chains were read from a single sample in a study of Ad26.COV2.S vaccination and SARS-CoV-2 variants. Some clones are missing from TCRdb's copy, which holds only in-frame ones; the method was immunoSEQ multiplex PCR. The table shows hundreds of thousands of clones, with 88% occurring only once. The sample consisted of peripheral blood, taken in a trial of Ad26.COV2.S vaccine versus placebo. These receptors originate from a person aged 18-65 years who received the Ad26.COV2.S COVID-19 vaccine or a placebo. Each CDR3 is given with its conserved first and last residue. The order of the fields is D gene, CDR3 length, J gene, clone size, V gene, CDR3 protein, CDR3 DNA. The D gene is left open where the match is weak. Clone sizes are given selectively: once, few, many, or a class where the clone is expanded.

d_call: .
cdr3_length: 16
j_call: TRBJ2-7
clone_size: .
v_call: TRBV5-4
cdr3_aa: CASSLGTGLLPYEQYF
cdr3_nt: TGTGCCAGCAGCTTGGGTACAGGTCTCCTCCCCTACGAGCAGTACTTC

d_call: .
cdr3_length: 14
j_call: TRBJ1-2
clone_size: once
v_call: TRBV19
cdr3_aa: CASSRTYTGRGYTF
cdr3_nt: TGTGCCAGTAGTCGAACGTACACGGGGCGCGGCTACACCTTC

d_call: .
cdr3_length: 13
j_call: TRBJ2-2
clone_size: .
v_call: TRBV24-1
cdr3_aa: CATSDPVTGELFF
cdr3_nt: TGTGCCACCAGTGATCCGGTTACCGGGGAGCTGTTTTTT

d_call: .
cdr3_length: 13
j_call: TRBJ2-7
clone_size: .
v_call: TRBV18
cdr3_aa: CASSPNSRDEQYF
cdr3_nt: TGTGCCAGCTCACCAAACTCCAGGGACGAGCAGTACTTC

d_call: .
cdr3_length: 15
j_call: TRBJ2-5
clone_size: .
v_call: TRBV5-1
cdr3_aa: CASSSEPGLQETQYF
cdr3_nt: TGCGCCAGCAGCTCAGAACCAGGGCTCCAAGAGACCCAGTACTTC

d_call: .
cdr3_length: 11
j_call: TRBJ1-1
clone_size: .
v_call: TRBV12-5
cdr3_aa: CASGLGIQAFF
cdr3_nt: TGTGCTAGTGGTTTGGGAATACAAGCTTTCTTT

d_call: .
cdr3_length: 14
j_call: TRBJ1-5
clone_size: .
v_call: TRBV7-8
cdr3_aa: CASSPLGGLQPQHF
cdr3_nt: TGTGCCAGCAGCCCACTCGGAGGGCTTCAGCCCCAGCATTTT

d_call: TRBD1
cdr3_length: 14
j_call: TRBJ1-6
clone_size: .
v_call: TRBV6-5
cdr3_aa: CASSYTNRGQPLHF
cdr3_nt: TGTGCCAGCAGTTACACAAACAGGGGCCAACCCCTCCACTTT

d_call: .
cdr3_length: 16
j_call: TRBJ2-2
clone_size: .
v_call: TRBV7-9
cdr3_aa: CASNRPGNANTGELFF
cdr3_nt: TGTGCCAGCAATCGCCCGGGAAACGCGAACACCGGGGAGCTGTTTTTT

d_call: TRBD1
cdr3_length: 14
j_call: TRBJ1-2
clone_size: .
v_call: TRBV27
cdr3_aa: CASSLAGTGGGYTF
cdr3_nt: TGTGCCAGCAGTTTAGCAGGGACAGGCGGCGGCTACACCTTC

d_call: .
cdr3_length: 14
j_call: TRBJ1-1
clone_size: .
v_call: TRBV5-4
cdr3_aa: CASSGRIGNTEAFF
cdr3_nt: TGTGCCAGCAGCGGGCGTATCGGAAACACTGAAGCTTTCTTT

d_call: TRBD1
cdr3_length: 15
j_call: TRBJ1-1
clone_size: once
v_call: TRBV28
cdr3_aa: CASRRRTGTVTEAFF
cdr3_nt: TGTGCCAGCAGACGAAGGACAGGGACAGTCACTGAAGCTTTCTTT

d_call: TRBD1
cdr3_length: 17
j_call: TRBJ2-5
clone_size: .
v_call: TRBV29-1
cdr3_aa: CSVAFTGTGGKGETQYF
cdr3_nt: TGCAGCGTTGCCTTCACCGGGACAGGGGGTAAAGGAGAGACCCAGTACTTC

d_call: .
cdr3_length: 10
j_call: TRBJ2-7
clone_size: .
v_call: TRBV28
cdr3_aa: CASSADEQYF
cdr3_nt: TGTGCCAGCAGTGCGGACGAGCAGTACTTC

d_call: TRBD1
cdr3_length: 17
j_call: TRBJ2-6
clone_size: .
v_call: TRBV18
cdr3_aa: CASSPGTGGTGANVLTF
cdr3_nt: TGTGCCAGCTCACCTGGGACAGGGGGCACTGGGGCCAACGTCCTGACTTTC

d_call: .
cdr3_length: 18
j_call: TRBJ2-7
clone_size: .
v_call: TRBV7-9
cdr3_aa: CASSGRAYMGIFGSEQYF
cdr3_nt: TGTGCCAGCAGCGGCAGAGCTTATATGGGGATTTTCGGGAGTGAGCAGTACTTC

d_call: .
cdr3_length: 14
j_call: TRBJ2-7
clone_size: .
v_call: TRBV5-1
cdr3_aa: CASSPTGPTYEQYF
cdr3_nt: TGCGCCAGCAGTCCTACAGGGCCGACCTACGAGCAGTACTTC

d_call: .
cdr3_length: 13
j_call: TRBJ1-4
clone_size: .
v_call: TRBV6-5
cdr3_aa: CASGIELSGKLFF
cdr3_nt: TGTGCCAGCGGGATAGAACTCTCCGGAAAACTGTTTTTT

d_call: .
cdr3_length: 16
j_call: TRBJ2-2
clone_size: many
v_call: TRBV9
cdr3_aa: CASSVQGLPSTGELFF
cdr3_nt: TGTGCCAGCAGCGTACAGGGTCTCCCCTCCACCGGGGAGCTGTTTTTT

d_call: .
cdr3_length: 14
j_call: TRBJ1-1
clone_size: .
v_call: TRBV5-6
cdr3_aa: CASSEQGLNTEAFF
cdr3_nt: TGTGCCAGCAGCGAACAGGGATTAAACACTGAAGCTTTCTTT

d_call: TRBD1
cdr3_length: 14
j_call: TRBJ1-1
clone_size: .
v_call: TRBV27
cdr3_aa: CASIPYRGNTEAFF
cdr3_nt: TGTGCCAGCATACCCTACAGGGGGAACACTGAAGCTTTCTTT

d_call: TRBD1
cdr3_length: 14
j_call: TRBJ1-2
clone_size: few
v_call: TRBV5-1
cdr3_aa: CASSLGDRGGGYTF
cdr3_nt: TGCGCCAGCAGCTTGGGGGACAGGGGAGGAGGCTACACCTTC

d_call: .
cdr3_length: 15
j_call: TRBJ2-2
clone_size: .
v_call: TRBV4-2
cdr3_aa: CASSQDGDNTGELFF
cdr3_nt: TGTGCCAGCAGCCAAGATGGGGACAACACCGGGGAGCTGTTTTTT

d_call: .
cdr3_length: 15
j_call: TRBJ2-7
clone_size: .
v_call: TRBV14
cdr3_aa: CASSPPFMGGYEQYF
cdr3_nt: TGTGCCAGCAGCCCACCATTTATGGGTGGCTACGAGCAGTACTTC

d_call: .
cdr3_length: 15
j_call: TRBJ1-3
clone_size: .
v_call: TRBV5-1
cdr3_aa: CASSLGGAAGNTIYF
cdr3_nt: TGCGCCAGCAGCTTGGGAGGGGCTGCTGGAAACACCATATATTTT

d_call: .
cdr3_length: 14
j_call: TRBJ2-7
clone_size: .
v_call: TRBV30
cdr3_aa: CAWRDFDRFNEQYF
cdr3_nt: TGTGCCTGGAGGGATTTCGACAGGTTCAACGAGCAGTACTTC

d_call: .
cdr3_length: 15
j_call: TRBJ2-7
clone_size: .
v_call: TRBV9
cdr3_aa: CASSVDWQGGYEQYF
cdr3_nt: TGTGCCAGCAGCGTAGATTGGCAGGGGGGCTACGAGCAGTACTTC

d_call: .
cdr3_length: 17
j_call: TRBJ2-1
clone_size: .
v_call: TRBV5-4
cdr3_aa: CASSGLAARSSYNEQFF
cdr3_nt: TGTGCCAGCAGCGGGTTAGCGGCCCGGAGCTCCTACAATGAGCAGTTCTTC